This record concerns one TCR beta chain sequence. Its cognate antigen is unknown. In the sorted-subset replicate PCRs, roughly 210 ng DNA, 25,000 to 35,000 T cell genomes, was used. Assay: immunoSEQ multiplex PCR; the TCRdb copy retains only in-frame clones and omits some. The sample lists fewer than 850,000 clones, roughly 96% occurring once. The sample belongs to a study of shared clonotypes between healthy human individuals. For the study at large: In total, the donors were a couple of women and a few men aged 18 to 49. Three plates each covered CD4 naive and memory; CD8 naive two, CD8 memory one.

Broader study findings: Memory subsets had estimated richness that was generally smaller than that of naive subsets.

CD45RO-negative, CCR7-positively selected cells formed the naive CD8 fraction, excluding terminally differentiated effector memory CD45RA+ cells. V lost 3 bases, J lost 7 bases, and 10 bases lay in between. The CDR3 loop spans 13 amino acids. Germline assignment: CDR1 WNHNN and CDR2 SYGVQD (reference sequence). The origin of this receptor is a young man in good health. The sequencing sample was made of naive CD8+ T cells sorted from blood. This rearrangement joins TRBV10-1 to TRBJ2-1; D might be TRBD2 (5 bases). The CDR3 region is CASSEGRTNEQFF. As DNA, the CDR3 is TGCGCCAGCAGTGAAGGAAGGACTAATGAGCAGTTCTTC.